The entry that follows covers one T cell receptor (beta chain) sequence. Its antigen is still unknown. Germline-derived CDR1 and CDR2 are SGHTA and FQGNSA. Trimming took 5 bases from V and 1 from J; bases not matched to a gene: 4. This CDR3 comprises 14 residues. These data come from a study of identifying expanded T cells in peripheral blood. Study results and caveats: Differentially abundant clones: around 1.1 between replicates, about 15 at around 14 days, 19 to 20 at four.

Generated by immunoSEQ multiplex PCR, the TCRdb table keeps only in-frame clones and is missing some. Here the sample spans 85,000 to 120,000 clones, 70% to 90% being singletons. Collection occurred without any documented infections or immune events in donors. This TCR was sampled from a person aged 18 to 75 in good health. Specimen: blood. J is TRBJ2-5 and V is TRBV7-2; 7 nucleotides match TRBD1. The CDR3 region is CASSGTGAQETQYF. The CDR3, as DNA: TGTGCCAGCAGCGGCACAGGGGCCCAAGAGACCCAGTACTTC.